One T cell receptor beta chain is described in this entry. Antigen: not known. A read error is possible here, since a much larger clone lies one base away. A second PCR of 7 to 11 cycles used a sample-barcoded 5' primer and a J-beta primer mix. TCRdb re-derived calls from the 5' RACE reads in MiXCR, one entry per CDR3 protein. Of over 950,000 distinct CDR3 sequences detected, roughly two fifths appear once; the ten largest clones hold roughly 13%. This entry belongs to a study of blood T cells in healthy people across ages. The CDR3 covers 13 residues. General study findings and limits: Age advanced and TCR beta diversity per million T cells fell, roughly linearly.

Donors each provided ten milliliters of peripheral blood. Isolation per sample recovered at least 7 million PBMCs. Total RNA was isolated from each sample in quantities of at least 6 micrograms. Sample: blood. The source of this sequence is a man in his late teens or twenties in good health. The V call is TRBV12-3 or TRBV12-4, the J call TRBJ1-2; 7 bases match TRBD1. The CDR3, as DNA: TGTGCCAGCAGTTTAGACAGGGGTGGTGGCTGCACCTTC. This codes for CASSLDRGGGCTF.